The subject of this entry is one T cell receptor beta chain. Its target is not known. The data derive from a study of cytomegalovirus exposure and HLA in healthy donors. With 6 bases clipped from V and 9 bases from J, the junction kept 8 bases outside the gene matches. The germline V gene encodes CDR1 SNHLY and CDR2 FYNNEI. This CDR3 contains 13 residues. Study-level results: With further analysis later on, most CMV-associated TCR beta chains appeared HLA-restricted. In an earlier analysis, most TCR beta V segments were productive about 87% or about 30% of the time. Later on, an analysis found that several of the most significant clusters appeared to be linked to common viral pathogens, which included parvovirus B19. CMV serostatus alone was available as immune exposure information.

PCR involved 60 Vbeta and 13 Jbeta primers. The data were produced by immunoSEQ multiplex PCR, yet TCRdb's version contains in-frame clones alone and is incomplete. The sample has some 110,000 clones; roughly 79% are singletons. The rearrangement links TRBV2 to TRBJ2-1, with 7 positions matching TRBD1. This receptor was identified in a male donor in good health and CMV-seronegative. The specimen sequenced was PBMCs. DNA of the CDR3: TGTGCCAGCAGCGAACAGGGGTGGGGTGAGCAGTTCTTC. It yields the protein CASSEQGWGEQFF.